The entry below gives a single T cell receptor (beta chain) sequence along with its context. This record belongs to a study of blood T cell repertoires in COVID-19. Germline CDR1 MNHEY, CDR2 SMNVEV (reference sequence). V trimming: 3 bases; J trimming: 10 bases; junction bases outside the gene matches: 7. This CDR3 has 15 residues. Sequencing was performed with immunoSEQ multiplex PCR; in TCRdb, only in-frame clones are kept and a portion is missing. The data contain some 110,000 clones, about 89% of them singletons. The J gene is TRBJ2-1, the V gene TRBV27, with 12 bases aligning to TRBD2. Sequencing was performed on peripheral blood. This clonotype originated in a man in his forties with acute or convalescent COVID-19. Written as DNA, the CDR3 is TGTGCCAGCAGTTTTCGGTCTAGCGGGAGGGGCGAGCAGTTCTTC. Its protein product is CASSFRSSGRGEQFF.